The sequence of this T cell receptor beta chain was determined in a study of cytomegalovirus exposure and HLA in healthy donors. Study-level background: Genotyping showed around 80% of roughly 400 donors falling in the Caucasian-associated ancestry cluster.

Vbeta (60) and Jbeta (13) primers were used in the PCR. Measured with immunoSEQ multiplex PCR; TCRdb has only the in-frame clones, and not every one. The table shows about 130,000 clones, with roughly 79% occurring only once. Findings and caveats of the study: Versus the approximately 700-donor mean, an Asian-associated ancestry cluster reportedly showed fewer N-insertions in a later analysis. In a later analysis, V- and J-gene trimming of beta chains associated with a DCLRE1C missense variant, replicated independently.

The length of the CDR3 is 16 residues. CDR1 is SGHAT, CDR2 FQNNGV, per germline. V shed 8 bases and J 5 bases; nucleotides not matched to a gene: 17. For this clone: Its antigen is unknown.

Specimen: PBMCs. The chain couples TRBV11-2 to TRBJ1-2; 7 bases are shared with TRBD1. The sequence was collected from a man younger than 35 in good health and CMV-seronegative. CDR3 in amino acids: CASFDATSGQLYGYTF. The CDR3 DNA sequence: TGTGCCAGCTTCGACGCCACCTCGGGACAGCTTTATGGCTACACCTTC.